This T cell receptor beta chain was documented in a study of OX40 agonist ivuxolimab in advanced cancers. Broader study findings: Among the nonresponders, some also had low normalized T-cell clonal expansion.

Libraries were prepared by immunoSEQ multiplex PCR; TCRdb keeps only in-frame clonotypes and omits some of them. The data hold tens of thousands of clones, with over 85% observed a single time. Turning to this clone: Its antigen remains unidentified.

With 4 bases removed from V and 8 bases from J, the gap between germline ends came to 15 bases. This CDR3 is built from 14 residues. CDR1 SGHDT and CDR2 YYEEEE come from the germline V gene. The specimen was CD4+ or CD8+ T cells sorted from blood, collected in a trial of the OX40 agonist ivuxolimab. This sequence originates from an adult with an advanced solid tumor such as melanoma, head and neck, liver or kidney cancer. The rearrangement uses TRBV5-6 and TRBJ2-2; tentative D call: TRBD1 (6 bases). The CDR3 DNA is TGTGCCAGCAGCCTCGGGACATCCGGGGGGGAGCTGTTTTTT. This sequence encodes CASSLGTSGGELFF.